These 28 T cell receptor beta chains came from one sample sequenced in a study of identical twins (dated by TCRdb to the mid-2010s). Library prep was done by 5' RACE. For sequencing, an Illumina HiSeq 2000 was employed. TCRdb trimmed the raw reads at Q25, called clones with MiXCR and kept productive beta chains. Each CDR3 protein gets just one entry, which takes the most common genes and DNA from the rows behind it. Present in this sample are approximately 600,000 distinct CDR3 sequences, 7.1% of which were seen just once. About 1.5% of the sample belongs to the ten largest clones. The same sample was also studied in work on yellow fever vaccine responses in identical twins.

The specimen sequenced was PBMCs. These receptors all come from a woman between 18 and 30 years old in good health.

This CDR3 is CSVEDARASNYGYTF. DNA for the CDR3: TGCAGCGTTGAAGATGCCAGGGCTTCTAACTATGGCTACACCTTC. The chain couples TRBV29-1 to TRBJ1-2; D is possibly TRBD1 (5 bases). Trimming shortened V by 0 bases and J by 0 bases, and 11 bases separated the two germline ends. The CDR3 is made up of 15 amino acids. CDR1 is SQVTM and CDR2 is ANQGSEA in the germline V gene.

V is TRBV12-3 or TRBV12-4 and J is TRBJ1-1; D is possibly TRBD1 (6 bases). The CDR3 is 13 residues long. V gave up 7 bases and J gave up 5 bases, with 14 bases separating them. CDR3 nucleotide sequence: TGTGCCAGCATACTGAGGGGGGGAACTGAAGCTTTCTTT. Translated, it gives CASILRGGTEAFF.

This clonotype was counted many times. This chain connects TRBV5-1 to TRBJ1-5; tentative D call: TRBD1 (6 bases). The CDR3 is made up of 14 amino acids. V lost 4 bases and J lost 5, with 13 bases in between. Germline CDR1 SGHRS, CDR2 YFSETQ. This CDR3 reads CASSPGHLDQPQHF. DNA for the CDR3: TGCGCCAGCAGCCCGGGACATCTTGATCAGCCCCAGCATTTT.

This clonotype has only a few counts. The CDR3: CASIRGLGRGSGNEQFF. The CDR3 DNA sequence: TGTGCCAGCATCAGGGGACTCGGGAGGGGGTCAGGGAATGAGCAGTTCTTC. The rearrangement links TRBV28 to TRBJ2-1, with TRBD2 matching 8 bases. CDR1 and CDR2 from the germline V gene are MDHEN and SYDVKM. This CDR3 has 17 residues. V lost 7 bases and J lost 7; bases outside the gene matches: 18.

Here the CDR3 reads CASSFVGAENEQFF. Here the CDR3 DNA reads TGTGCCAGCAGTTTCGTCGGGGCCGAGAATGAGCAGTTCTTC. The rearrangement links TRBV28 to TRBJ2-1; D tentatively fits TRBD1 or TRBD2 (5 bases each). CDR1 MDHEN and CDR2 SYDVKM come from the germline V gene. Trimming took 3 bases from V and 7 from J, leaving 13 bases between them. The CDR3 loop spans 14 amino acids.

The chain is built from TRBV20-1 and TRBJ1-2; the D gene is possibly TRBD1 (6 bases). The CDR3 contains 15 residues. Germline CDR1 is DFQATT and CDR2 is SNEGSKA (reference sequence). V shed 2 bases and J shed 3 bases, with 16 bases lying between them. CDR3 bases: TGCAGTGCTAGACCGGGGGGTACAGGGTACTATGGCTACACCTTC. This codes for CSARPGGTGYYGYTF.

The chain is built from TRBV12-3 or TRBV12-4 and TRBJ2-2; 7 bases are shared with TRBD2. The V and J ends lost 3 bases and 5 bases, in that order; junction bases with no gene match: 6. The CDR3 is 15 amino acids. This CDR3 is CASSFKRGGTGELFF. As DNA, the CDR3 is TGTGCCAGCAGTTTCAAGAGGGGAGGGACCGGGGAGCTGTTTTTT.

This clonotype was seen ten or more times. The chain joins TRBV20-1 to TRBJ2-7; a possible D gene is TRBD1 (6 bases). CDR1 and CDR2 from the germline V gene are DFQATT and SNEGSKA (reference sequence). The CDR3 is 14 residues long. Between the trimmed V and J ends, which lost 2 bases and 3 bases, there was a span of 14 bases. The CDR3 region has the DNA TGCAGTGCTAGAATCCCGGGACAACTCTACGAGCAGTACGTC. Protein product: CSARIPGQLYEQYV.

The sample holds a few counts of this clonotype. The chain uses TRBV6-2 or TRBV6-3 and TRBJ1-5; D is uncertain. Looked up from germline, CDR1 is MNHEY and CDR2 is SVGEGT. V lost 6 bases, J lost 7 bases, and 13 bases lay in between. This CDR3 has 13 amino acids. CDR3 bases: TGTGCCAGCAGCCCAGCACAATTACAGCCCCAGCATTTT. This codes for CASSPAQLQPQHF.

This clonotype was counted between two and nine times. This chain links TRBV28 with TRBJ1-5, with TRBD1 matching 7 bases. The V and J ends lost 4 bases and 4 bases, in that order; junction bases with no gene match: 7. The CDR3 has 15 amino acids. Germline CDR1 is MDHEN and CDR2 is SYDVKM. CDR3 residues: CASSSPTGLNQPQHF. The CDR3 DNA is TGTGCCAGCAGTTCCCCGACAGGGTTAAATCAGCCCCAGCATTTT.

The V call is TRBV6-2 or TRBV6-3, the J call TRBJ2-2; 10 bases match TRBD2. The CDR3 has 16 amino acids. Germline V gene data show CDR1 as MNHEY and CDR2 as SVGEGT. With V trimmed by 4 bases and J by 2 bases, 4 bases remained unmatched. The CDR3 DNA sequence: TGTGCCAGCAGTTCCCGGACTAGCGGTAACACCGGGGAGCTGTTTTTT. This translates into CASSSRTSGNTGELFF.

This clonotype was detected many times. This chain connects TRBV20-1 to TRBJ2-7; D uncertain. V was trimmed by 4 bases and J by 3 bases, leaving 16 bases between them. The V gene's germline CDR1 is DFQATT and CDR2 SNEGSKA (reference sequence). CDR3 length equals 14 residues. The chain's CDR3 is CSATSLQTNYEQYF. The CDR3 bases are TGCAGTGCTACCTCACTTCAGACCAACTACGAGCAGTACTTC.

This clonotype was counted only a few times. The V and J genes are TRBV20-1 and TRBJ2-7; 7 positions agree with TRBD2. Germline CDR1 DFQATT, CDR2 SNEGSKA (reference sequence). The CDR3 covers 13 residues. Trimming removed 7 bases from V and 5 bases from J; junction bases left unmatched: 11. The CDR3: CSGRGGRTDEQYF. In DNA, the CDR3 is TGCAGTGGAAGGGGCGGGAGAACAGACGAGCAGTACTTC.

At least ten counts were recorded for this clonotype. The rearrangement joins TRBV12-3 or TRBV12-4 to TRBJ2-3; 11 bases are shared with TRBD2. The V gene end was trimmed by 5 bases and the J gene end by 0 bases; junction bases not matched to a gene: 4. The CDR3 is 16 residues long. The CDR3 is CASSKTSGDSTDTQYF. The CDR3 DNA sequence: TGTGCCAGCAGTAAGACTAGCGGGGACAGCACAGATACGCAGTATTTT.

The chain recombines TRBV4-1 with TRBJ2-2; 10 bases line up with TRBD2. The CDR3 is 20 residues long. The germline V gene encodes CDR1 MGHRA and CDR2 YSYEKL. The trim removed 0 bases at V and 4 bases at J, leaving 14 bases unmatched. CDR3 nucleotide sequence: TGCGCCAGCAGCCAAGATCTCCAGCGGGGGGGCTTGCGCCCCACCGGGGAGCTGTTTTTT. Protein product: CASSQDLQRGGLRPTGELFF.

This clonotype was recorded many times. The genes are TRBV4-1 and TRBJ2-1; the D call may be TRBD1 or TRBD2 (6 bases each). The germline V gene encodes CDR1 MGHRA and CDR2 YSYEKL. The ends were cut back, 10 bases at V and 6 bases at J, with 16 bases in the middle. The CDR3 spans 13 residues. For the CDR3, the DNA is TGCGCCACCCCACCGGGGGCCCTCAATGAGCAGTTCTTC. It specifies CATPPGALNEQFF.

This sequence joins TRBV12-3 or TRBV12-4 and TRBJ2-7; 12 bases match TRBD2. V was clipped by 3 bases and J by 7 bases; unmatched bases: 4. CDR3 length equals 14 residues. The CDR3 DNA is TGTGCCAGCAGTTTTGGAGGACTAGCGGGAGAGCAGTACTTC. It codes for CASSFGGLAGEQYF.

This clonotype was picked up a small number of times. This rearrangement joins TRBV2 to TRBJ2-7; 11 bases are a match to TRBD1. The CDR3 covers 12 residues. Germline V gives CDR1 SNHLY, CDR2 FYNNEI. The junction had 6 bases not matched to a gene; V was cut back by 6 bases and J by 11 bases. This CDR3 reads CASREGQGGEYV. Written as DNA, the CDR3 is TGTGCCAGCAGGGAGGGACAGGGGGGTGAGTACGTC.

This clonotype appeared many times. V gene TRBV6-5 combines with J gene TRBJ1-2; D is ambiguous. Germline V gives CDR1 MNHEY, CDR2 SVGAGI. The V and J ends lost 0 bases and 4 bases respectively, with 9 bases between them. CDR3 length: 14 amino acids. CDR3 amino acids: CASSYSTFGYGYTF. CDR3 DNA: TGTGCCAGCAGTTACTCGACCTTCGGCTATGGCTACACCTTC.

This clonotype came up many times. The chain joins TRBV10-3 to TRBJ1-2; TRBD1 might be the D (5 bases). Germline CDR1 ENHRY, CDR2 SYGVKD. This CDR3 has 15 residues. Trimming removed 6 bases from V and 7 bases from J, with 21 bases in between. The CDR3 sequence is CAIRDTSATWGGYTF. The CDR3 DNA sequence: TGTGCCATCAGGGACACCAGCGCAACATGGGGTGGCTACACCTTC.

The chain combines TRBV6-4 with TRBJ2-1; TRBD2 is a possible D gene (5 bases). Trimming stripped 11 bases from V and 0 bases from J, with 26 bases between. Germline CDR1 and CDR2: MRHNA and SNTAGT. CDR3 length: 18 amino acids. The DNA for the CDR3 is TGTGCCTGCACTCGAGGAGCACTAGTTATGGGCTCCTACAATGAGCAGTTCTTC. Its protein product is CACTRGALVMGSYNEQFF.

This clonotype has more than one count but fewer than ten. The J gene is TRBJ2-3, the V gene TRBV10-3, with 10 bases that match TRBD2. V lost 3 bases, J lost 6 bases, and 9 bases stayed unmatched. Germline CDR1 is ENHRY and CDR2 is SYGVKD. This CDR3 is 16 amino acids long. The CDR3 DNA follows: TGTGCCATCAGTGATCTTAGCGGGAGGCCCATCGATACGCAGTATTTT. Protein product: CAISDLSGRPIDTQYF.

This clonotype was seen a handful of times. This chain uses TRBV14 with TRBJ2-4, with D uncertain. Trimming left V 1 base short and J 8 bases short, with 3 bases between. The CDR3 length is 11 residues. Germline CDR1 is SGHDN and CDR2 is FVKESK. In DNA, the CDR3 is TGTGCCAGCAGCCAAGGGTACATTCAGTACTTC. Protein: CASSQGYIQYF. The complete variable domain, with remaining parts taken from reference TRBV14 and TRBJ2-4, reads EAGVTQFPSHSVIEKGQTVTLRCDPISGHDNLYWYRRVMGKEIKFLLHFVKESKQDESGMPNNRFLAERTGGTYSTLKVQPAELEDSGVYFCASSQGYIQYFGAGTRLSVL.

The CDR3 nucleotides read TGTGCCAGCAGTGAGGGGTTCGAGGGGGATGAGCAGTTCTTC. Translating gives CASSEGFEGDEQFF. This chain links TRBV25-1 with TRBJ2-1; D is perhaps TRBD1 (6 bases). V was cut by 3 bases and J by 8 bases, with 14 bases left in between. CDR3 length equals 14 residues. Germline assignment: CDR1 MGHDK and CDR2 SYGVNS.

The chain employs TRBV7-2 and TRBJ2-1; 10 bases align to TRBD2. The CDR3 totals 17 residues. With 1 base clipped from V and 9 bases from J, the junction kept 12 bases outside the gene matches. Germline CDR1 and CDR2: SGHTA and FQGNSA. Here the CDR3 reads CASSLVFDRLAGAEQFF. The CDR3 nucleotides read TGTGCCAGCAGCTTAGTTTTTGACCGGCTAGCGGGAGCTGAGCAGTTCTTC.

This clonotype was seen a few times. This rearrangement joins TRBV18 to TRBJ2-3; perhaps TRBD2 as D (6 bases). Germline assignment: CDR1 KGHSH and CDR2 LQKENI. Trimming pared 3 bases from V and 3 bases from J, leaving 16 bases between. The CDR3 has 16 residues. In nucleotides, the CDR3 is TGTGCCAGCTCACCTCAAGGTCCGGGGGAAACAGATACGCAGTATTTT. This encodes CASSPQGPGETDTQYF.

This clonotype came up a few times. The CDR3 region has the DNA TGTGCCAGCAGCCAAGATCAGTTAAGGGGACTAGCGGGAGTTGGCACAGATACGCAGTATTTT. Residues: CASSQDQLRGLAGVGTDTQYF. The chain links TRBV4-2 to TRBJ2-3, with 14 bases that match TRBD2. This CDR3 contains 21 residues. Per the germline V gene, CDR1 is LGHNA and CDR2 is YNFKEQ. Trimming took 0 bases from V and 1 from J; bases not matched to a gene: 12.

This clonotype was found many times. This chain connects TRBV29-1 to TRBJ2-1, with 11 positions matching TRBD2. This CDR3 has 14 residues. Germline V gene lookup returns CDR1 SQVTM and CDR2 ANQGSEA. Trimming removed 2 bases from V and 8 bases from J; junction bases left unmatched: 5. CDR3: CSVETSGSDYEQFF. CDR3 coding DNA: TGCAGCGTTGAAACTAGCGGGAGCGACTATGAGCAGTTCTTC.